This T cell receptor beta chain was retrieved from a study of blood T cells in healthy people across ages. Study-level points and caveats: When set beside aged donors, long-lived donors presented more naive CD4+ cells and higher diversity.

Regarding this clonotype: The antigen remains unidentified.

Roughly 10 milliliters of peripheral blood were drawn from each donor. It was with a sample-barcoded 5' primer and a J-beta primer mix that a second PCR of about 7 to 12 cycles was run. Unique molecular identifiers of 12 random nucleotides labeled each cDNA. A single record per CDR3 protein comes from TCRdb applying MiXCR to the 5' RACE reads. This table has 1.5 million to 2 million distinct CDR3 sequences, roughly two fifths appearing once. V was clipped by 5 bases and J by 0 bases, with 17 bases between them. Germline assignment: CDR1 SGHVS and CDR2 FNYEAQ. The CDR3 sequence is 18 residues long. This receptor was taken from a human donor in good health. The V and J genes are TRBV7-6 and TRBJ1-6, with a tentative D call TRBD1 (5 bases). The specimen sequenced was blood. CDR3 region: CASSLGASLSSYNSPLHF. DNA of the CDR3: TGTGCCAGCAGCCTTGGGGCCTCCCTGAGCTCCTATAATTCACCCCTCCACTTT.